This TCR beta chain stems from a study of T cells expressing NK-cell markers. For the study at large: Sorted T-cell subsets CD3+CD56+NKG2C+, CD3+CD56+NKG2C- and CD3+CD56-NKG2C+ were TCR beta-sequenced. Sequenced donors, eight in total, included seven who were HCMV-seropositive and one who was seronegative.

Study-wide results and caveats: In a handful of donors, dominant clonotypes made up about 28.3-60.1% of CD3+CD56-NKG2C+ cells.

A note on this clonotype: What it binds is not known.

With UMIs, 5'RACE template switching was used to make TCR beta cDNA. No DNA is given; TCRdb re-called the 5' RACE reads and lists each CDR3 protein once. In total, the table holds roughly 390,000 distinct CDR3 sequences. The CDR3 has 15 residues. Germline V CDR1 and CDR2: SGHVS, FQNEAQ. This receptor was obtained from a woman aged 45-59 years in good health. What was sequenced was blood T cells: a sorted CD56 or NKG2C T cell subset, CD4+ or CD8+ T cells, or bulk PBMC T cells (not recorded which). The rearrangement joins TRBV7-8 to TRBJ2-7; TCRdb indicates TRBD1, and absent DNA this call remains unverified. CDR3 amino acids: CASSAPGGSSYEQYF.